A selection of T cell receptor beta chains follows, all from one sample in a study of shared clonotypes between healthy human individuals. Some clones are missing from TCRdb's copy, which holds only in-frame ones; the method was immunoSEQ multiplex PCR. The top ten clones hold over 0.12% of a sample with more than 2,000,000 clones, around nine tenths of them seen once. Sequencing input: naive CD4+ T cells sorted from blood. The receptors stem from a man younger than 30 in good health. Both conserved end residues are part of each CDR3. The order of the fields is clone size, D gene, V gene, J gene, CDR3 DNA, CDR3 protein. D genes are given only for firm matches. A row's size may be missing; if present it is once, few, many or a size class.

clone_size: -; d_call: TRBD1; v_call: TRBV6-6; j_call: TRBJ1-1; cdr3_nt: TGTGCCAACAGGGGGACTGAAGCTTTCTTT; cdr3_aa: CANRGTEAFF
clone_size: -; d_call: -; v_call: TRBV7-3; j_call: TRBJ2-3; cdr3_nt: TGTGCCAGCAGCTTTATCGGGGGGCGAGAGTCTAGCACAGATACGCAGTATTTT; cdr3_aa: CASSFIGGRESSTDTQYF
clone_size: -; d_call: -; v_call: TRBV5-1; j_call: TRBJ2-5; cdr3_nt: TGCGCCAGCAAGTTTTCAGGGGTAGAGAGGGAGACCCAGTACTTC; cdr3_aa: CASKFSGVERETQYF
clone_size: -; d_call: -; v_call: TRBV6-5; j_call: TRBJ1-1; cdr3_nt: TGTGCCAGCAGCTCCCGACAGTTTGAAGCTTTCTTT; cdr3_aa: CASSSRQFEAFF
clone_size: -; d_call: TRBD2; v_call: TRBV10-3; j_call: TRBJ2-1; cdr3_nt: TGTGCCATCAGTGAGGATTCTAAGAGACTAGCAGTTTCCTCCTACAATGAGCAGTTCTTC; cdr3_aa: CAISEDSKRLAVSSYNEQFF
clone_size: once; d_call: -; v_call: TRBV2; j_call: TRBJ2-7; cdr3_nt: TGTGCCAGCAGCCTGATCTCCTACGAGCAGTACTTC; cdr3_aa: CASSLISYEQYF
clone_size: -; d_call: -; v_call: TRBV7-3; j_call: TRBJ2-7; cdr3_nt: TGTGCCAGCAGCCCCCAACCGGGACTCTACGAGCAGTACTTC; cdr3_aa: CASSPQPGLYEQYF
clone_size: -; d_call: TRBD1; v_call: TRBV10-3; j_call: TRBJ2-7; cdr3_nt: TGTGCCATCAGTGAGTCGGACAGGGTATACGAGCAGTACTTC; cdr3_aa: CAISESDRVYEQYF
clone_size: -; d_call: -; v_call: TRBV10-3; j_call: TRBJ1-2; cdr3_nt: TGTGCCATCACTCCGACGGAGGTCGAATCCTATGGCTACACCTTC; cdr3_aa: CAITPTEVESYGYTF
clone_size: -; d_call: TRBD1; v_call: TRBV7-6; j_call: TRBJ2-5; cdr3_nt: TGTGCCAGCAGCTCATCATTGGACAGGGGGCGTCTGGAGACCCAGTACTTC; cdr3_aa: CASSSSLDRGRLETQYF
clone_size: once; d_call: TRBD2; v_call: TRBV6-5; j_call: TRBJ2-7; cdr3_nt: TGTGCCAGCAGAGTCTCGGCTAGCGGCTACGAGCAGTACTTC; cdr3_aa: CASRVSASGYEQYF
clone_size: -; d_call: -; v_call: TRBV27; j_call: TRBJ1-1; cdr3_nt: TGTGCCAGCAGTGGTACCGGGACCCGGTGGAGCACTGAAGCTTTCTTT; cdr3_aa: CASSGTGTRWSTEAFF
clone_size: -; d_call: -; v_call: TRBV6-1; j_call: TRBJ1-1; cdr3_nt: TGTGCCAGCAGTGAAAGGGCGGGTGAAGCTTTCTTT; cdr3_aa: CASSERAGEAFF
clone_size: -; d_call: TRBD1; v_call: TRBV10-1; j_call: TRBJ1-1; cdr3_nt: TGCGCCAGACGTCGTAACCCGAAAACAGGGGAGGTTAGGAACACTGAAGCTTTCTTT; cdr3_aa: CARRRNPKTGEVRNTEAFF
clone_size: -; d_call: -; v_call: TRBV7-2; j_call: TRBJ2-3; cdr3_nt: TGTGCCAGCAGCCCCCCGGGCACAGATACGCAGTATTTT; cdr3_aa: CASSPPGTDTQYF
clone_size: few; d_call: -; v_call: TRBV7-9; j_call: TRBJ1-5; cdr3_nt: TGTGCCAGCAGCTTAGTACCCGCGGGGCAGGGGAGCAATCAGCCCCAGCATTTT; cdr3_aa: CASSLVPAGQGSNQPQHF
clone_size: -; d_call: -; v_call: TRBV9; j_call: TRBJ2-4; cdr3_nt: TGTGCCAGCAGCGTAGGAGGGACCGACAGAGCCAAAAACATTCAGTACTTC; cdr3_aa: CASSVGGTDRAKNIQYF
clone_size: -; d_call: -; v_call: TRBV18; j_call: TRBJ2-3; cdr3_nt: TGTGCCAGCTCACAGGCTATGTTGGATACGCAGTATTTT; cdr3_aa: CASSQAMLDTQYF
clone_size: -; d_call: -; v_call: TRBV30; j_call: TRBJ2-5; cdr3_nt: TGTGCCTGGAGATGGTTCCAAGAGACCCAGTACTTC; cdr3_aa: CAWRWFQETQYF
clone_size: -; d_call: -; v_call: TRBV19; j_call: TRBJ1-5; cdr3_nt: TGTGCCAGTAGGATTGCGGGGGCTGGCAATCAGCCCCAGCATTTT; cdr3_aa: CASRIAGAGNQPQHF
clone_size: -; d_call: TRBD1; v_call: TRBV5-1; j_call: TRBJ1-1; cdr3_nt: TGCGCCAGCAGCTTGCGGACAGGGGGCGCGGGGAACACTGAAGCTTTCTTT; cdr3_aa: CASSLRTGGAGNTEAFF
clone_size: -; d_call: -; v_call: TRBV18; j_call: TRBJ2-3; cdr3_nt: TGTGCCAGCTCACCACAGGGGTCTAGCACAGATACGCAGTATTTT; cdr3_aa: CASSPQGSSTDTQYF
clone_size: -; d_call: -; v_call: TRBV18; j_call: TRBJ2-3; cdr3_nt: TGTGCCAGCTCACCACCGGAAGCAGGGAGAGCAGATACGCAGTATTTT; cdr3_aa: CASSPPEAGRADTQYF
clone_size: -; d_call: TRBD1; v_call: TRBV6-6; j_call: TRBJ1-5; cdr3_nt: TGTGCCAGCAGTCAACAGGGGGTAGGACAGCCCCAGCATTTT; cdr3_aa: CASSQQGVGQPQHF